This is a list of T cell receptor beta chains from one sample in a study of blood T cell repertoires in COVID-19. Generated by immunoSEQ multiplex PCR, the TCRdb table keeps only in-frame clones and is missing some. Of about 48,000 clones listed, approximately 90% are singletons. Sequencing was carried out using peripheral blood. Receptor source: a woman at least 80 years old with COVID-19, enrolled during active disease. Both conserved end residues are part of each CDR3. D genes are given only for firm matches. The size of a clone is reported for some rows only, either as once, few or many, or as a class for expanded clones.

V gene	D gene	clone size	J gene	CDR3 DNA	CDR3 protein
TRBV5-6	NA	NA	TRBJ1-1	TGTGCCAGCAGCCCAATCGCGGGGGAAGCTTTCTTT	CASSPIAGEAFF
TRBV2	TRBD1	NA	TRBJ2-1	TGTGCCTCCAGGGCTGACAGGGGGCGCGGGGAGCAGTTCTTC	CASRADRGRGEQFF
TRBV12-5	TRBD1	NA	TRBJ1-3	TGTGCTAGTGGTTTGGACCCCAGGACAGGACGGAACACCATATATTTT	CASGLDPRTGRNTIYF
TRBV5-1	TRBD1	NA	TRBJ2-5	TGCGCCAGCAGTCGCCGGGACAGGGTCCAAGAGACCCAGTACTTC	CASSRRDRVQETQYF
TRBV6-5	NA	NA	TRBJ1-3	TGTGCCAGCAGTTACTCTAGGGGGTCGGGGAACACCATATATTTT	CASSYSRGSGNTIYF
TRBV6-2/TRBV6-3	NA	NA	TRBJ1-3	TGTGCCAGCAGTGCCGGGGGTTACTCTGGAAACACCATATATTTT	CASSAGGYSGNTIYF
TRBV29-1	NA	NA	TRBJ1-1	TGCAGCGTTGATATGGGAGCGTTGAACACTGAAGCTTTCTTT	CSVDMGALNTEAFF
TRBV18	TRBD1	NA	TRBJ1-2	TGTGCCAGCTCACCCGGGACAGGGGTTGGCTACACCTTC	CASSPGTGVGYTF
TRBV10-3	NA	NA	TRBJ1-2	TGTGCCATCAGTGAGTCGGCACAGGGATCCTATGGCTACACCTTC	CAISESAQGSYGYTF
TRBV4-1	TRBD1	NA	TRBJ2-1	TGCGCCAGCAGCCCCGGGGACAGCCCCTACAATGAGCAGTTCTTC	CASSPGDSPYNEQFF
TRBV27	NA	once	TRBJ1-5	TGTGCCAGCAGTTTCCAGCGATGGTTGCCCCAGCATTTT	CASSFQRWLPQHF
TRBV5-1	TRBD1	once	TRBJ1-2	TGCGCCAGCAGCTTTGGACAGGGGGCGTTCTATGGCTACACCTTC	CASSFGQGAFYGYTF
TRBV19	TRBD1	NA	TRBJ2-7	TGTGCCAGTAGCCTGGGACAGGGACGGTACGAGCAGTACTTC	CASSLGQGRYEQYF
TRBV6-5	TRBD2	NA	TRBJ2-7	TGTGCCAGCAGTTACTCCCGGACTAGCGTCCCCTACGAGCAGTACTTC	CASSYSRTSVPYEQYF
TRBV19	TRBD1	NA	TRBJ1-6	TGTGCCAGTAGTACCGGACAGGCGGATAATTCACCCCTCCACTTT	CASSTGQADNSPLHF
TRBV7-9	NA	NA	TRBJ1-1	TGTGCCAGCAGCTTAAAGGGGGGGCGAGTTGCTTTCTTT	CASSLKGGRVAFF
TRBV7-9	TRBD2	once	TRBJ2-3	TGTGCCAGCAGCTTATGGACAAGCGGGGGCCCAGATACGCAGTATTTT	CASSLWTSGGPDTQYF
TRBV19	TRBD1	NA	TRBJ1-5	TGTGCCAGTAGTATTCTGTCCAGGGGGAACAATCAGCCCCAGCATTTT	CASSILSRGNNQPQHF
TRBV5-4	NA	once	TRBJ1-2	TGTGCCAGCAGCATTCGTCCTAACTATGGCTACACCTTC	CASSIRPNYGYTF
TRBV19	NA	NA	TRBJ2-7	TGTGCCAGTAGTAACTTGACAGGTTGGGGCGAAGGGGAGCAGTACTTC	CASSNLTGWGEGEQYF
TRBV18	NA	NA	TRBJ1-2	TGTGCCAGCTCACCACCCAGGGCTCGTGTATCAAACTATGGCTACACCTTC	CASSPPRARVSNYGYTF
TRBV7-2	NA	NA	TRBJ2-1	TGTGCCAGCAGCGGCACCTACAGGGTCCCAAAGTACAATGAGCAGTTCTTC	CASSGTYRVPKYNEQFF
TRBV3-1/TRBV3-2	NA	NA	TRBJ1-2	TGTGCCAGCAGCCCTCCGCTAGGACAGTCCTATGGCTACACCTTC	CASSPPLGQSYGYTF
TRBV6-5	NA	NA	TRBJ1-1	TGTGCCAGCCGCCGGGGGGGCATGGGGAACACTGAAGCTTTCTTT	CASRRGGMGNTEAFF
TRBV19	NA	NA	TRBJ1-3	TGTGCCAGCTCGCGGGGGCTTGGTGGAAACACCATATATTTT	CASSRGLGGNTIYF
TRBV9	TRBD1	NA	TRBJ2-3	TGTGCCAGCAGCCTGGACAGGGGATTTAGCACAGATACGCAGTATTTT	CASSLDRGFSTDTQYF
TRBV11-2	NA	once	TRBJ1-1	TGTGCCAGCAGCTCCCTGGCAGGGCGAGCTTTCTTT	CASSSLAGRAFF
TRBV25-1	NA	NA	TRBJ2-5	TGTGCCAGCAGTGTGCCCCGACGGGGGAATGGTGAGACCCAGTACTTC	CASSVPRRGNGETQYF
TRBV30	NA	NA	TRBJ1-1	TGTGCCTGGAGACCACAGCACCGATTCGCTTTCTTT	CAWRPQHRFAFF
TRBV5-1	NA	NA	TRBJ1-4	TGCGCCAGCAGCCTGCCAGGGGCGCGGGAAAAACTGTTTTTT	CASSLPGAREKLFF
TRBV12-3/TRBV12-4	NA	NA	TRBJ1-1	TGTGCCTCGGGGGGGATGAGCACTGAAGCTTTCTTT	CASGGMSTEAFF
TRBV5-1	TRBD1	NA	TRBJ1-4	TGCGCCAGCAGCTGGGGACAGGGGGGTAATGAAAAACTGTTTTTT	CASSWGQGGNEKLFF
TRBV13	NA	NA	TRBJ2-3	TGTGCCAGCAGCCATTGGAGAGGGGGTTTCACAGATACGCAGTATTTT	CASSHWRGGFTDTQYF
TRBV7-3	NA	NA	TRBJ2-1	TGTGCCAGCAGCTTAAGTGTAGGGGTAAATGAGCAGTTCTTC	CASSLSVGVNEQFF
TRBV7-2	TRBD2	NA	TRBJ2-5	TGTGCCAGCAGCTTACAACTAGCGGGGGGGGCTGGGACCCAGTACTTC	CASSLQLAGGAGTQYF
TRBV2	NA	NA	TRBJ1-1	TGTGCCAGCAGTGAAAGGGGAGGGCTCATGAACACTGAAGCTTTCTTT	CASSERGGLMNTEAFF
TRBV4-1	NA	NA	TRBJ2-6	TGCGCCAGCAGCCAAGGCTTCTTAGTCTCTGGGGCCAACGTCCTGACTTTC	CASSQGFLVSGANVLTF
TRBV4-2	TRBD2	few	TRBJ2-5	TGTGCCAGCAGCCAAGATCCCTCGACTAGCGGGAGACAGACCCAGTACTTC	CASSQDPSTSGRQTQYF
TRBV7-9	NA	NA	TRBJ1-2	TGTGCCAGCAGCTTAGGTGTTATTGGGCAGGTGAACTATGGCTACACCTTC	CASSLGVIGQVNYGYTF
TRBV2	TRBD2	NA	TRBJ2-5	TGTGCCAGCAGTGTCCGGACTAGCGGGACCGAGACCCAGTACTTC	CASSVRTSGTETQYF
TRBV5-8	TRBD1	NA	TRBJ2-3	TGTGCCAGCAGCTTGGGGGACAGGGGAGCAGATACGCAGTATTTT	CASSLGDRGADTQYF
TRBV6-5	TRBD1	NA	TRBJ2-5	TGTGCCAGCAGTTACCAAGGGACAGCGTACCAAGAGACCCAGTACTTC	CASSYQGTAYQETQYF
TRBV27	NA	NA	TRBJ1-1	TGTGCCAGCAGTTTTGCAGTGTTCTCTGAAGCTTTCTTT	CASSFAVFSEAFF
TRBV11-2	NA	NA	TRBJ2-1	TGTGCCAGCAGCCCGACGACAGTCTCCTACAATGAGCAGTTCTTC	CASSPTTVSYNEQFF
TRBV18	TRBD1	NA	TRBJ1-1	TGTGCCAGCTCATTTCGACAGGGGGAGATGAACACTGAAGCTTTCTTT	CASSFRQGEMNTEAFF